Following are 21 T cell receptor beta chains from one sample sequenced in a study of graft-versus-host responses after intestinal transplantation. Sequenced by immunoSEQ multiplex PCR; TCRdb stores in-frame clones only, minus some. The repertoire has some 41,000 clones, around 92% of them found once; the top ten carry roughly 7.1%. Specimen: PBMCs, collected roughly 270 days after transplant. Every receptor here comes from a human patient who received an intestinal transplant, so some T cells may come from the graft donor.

The CDR3: CASNFLQGNYNEQFF. DNA for the CDR3: TGTGCCAGCAATTTTCTACAGGGTAACTACAATGAGCAGTTCTTC. The chain employs TRBV6-1 and TRBJ2-1; D possibly corresponds to TRBD1 (6 bases). V lost 7 bases to trimming and J lost 3 bases, with 16 bases between them. CDR1 and CDR2 (germline): MNHNS, SASEGT. The CDR3 spans 15 residues.

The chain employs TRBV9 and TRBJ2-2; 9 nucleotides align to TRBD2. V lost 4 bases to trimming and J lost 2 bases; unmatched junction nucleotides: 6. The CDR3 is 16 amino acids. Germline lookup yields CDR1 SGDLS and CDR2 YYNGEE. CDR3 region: CASSFAGGQNTGELFF. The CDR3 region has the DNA TGTGCCAGCAGCTTCGCGGGGGGGCAAAACACCGGGGAGCTGTTTTTT.

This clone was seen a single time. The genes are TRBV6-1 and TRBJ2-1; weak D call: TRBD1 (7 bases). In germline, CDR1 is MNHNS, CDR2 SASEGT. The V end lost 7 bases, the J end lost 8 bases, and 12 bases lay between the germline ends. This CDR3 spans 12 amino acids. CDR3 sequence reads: CASTQGGDEQFF. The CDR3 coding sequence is TGTGCCAGCACCCAGGGGGGTGATGAGCAGTTCTTC.

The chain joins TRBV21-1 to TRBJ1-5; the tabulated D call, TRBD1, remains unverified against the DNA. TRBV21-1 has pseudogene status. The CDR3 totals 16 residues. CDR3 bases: TGTGCCAGCAGCATACGGACAGGGAGACTCAATCAGCCCCAGCATTTT. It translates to CASSIRTGRLNQPQHF.

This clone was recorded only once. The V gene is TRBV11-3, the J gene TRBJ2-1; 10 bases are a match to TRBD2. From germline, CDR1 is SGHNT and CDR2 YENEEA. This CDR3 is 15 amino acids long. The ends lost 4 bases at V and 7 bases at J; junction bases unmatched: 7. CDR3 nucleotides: TGTGCCAGCAGCTCCCGGGGTAGCGGGGGGAATGAGCAGTTCTTC. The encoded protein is CASSSRGSGGNEQFF.

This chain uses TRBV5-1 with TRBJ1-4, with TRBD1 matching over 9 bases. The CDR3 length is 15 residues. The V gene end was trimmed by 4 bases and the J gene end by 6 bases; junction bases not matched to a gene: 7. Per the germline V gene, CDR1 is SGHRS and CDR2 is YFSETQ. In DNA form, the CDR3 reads TGCGCCAGCAGCCTCGGGACAGGGATGTATGAAAAACTGTTTTTT. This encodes CASSLGTGMYEKLFF.

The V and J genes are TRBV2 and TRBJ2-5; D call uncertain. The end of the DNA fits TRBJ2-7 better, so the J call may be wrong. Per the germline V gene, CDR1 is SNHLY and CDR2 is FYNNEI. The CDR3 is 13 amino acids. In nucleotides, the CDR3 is TGTGCCAGCAGTGGGGTTCCCAACTACGAGCAGTACTTC. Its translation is CASSGVPNYEQYF.

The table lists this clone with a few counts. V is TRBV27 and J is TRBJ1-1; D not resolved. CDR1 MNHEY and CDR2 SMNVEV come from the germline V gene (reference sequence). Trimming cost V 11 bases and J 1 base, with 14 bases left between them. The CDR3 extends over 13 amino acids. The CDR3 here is CASLYFRNTEAFF. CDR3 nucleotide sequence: TGTGCCTCTCTCTATTTCAGGAACACTGAAGCTTTCTTT.

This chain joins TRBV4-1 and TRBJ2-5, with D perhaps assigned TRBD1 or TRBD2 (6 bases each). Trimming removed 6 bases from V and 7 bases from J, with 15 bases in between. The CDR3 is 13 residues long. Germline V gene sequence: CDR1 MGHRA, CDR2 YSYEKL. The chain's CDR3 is CASRGLKGGTQYF. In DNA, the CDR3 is TGCGCCAGCAGAGGGTTAAAGGGGGGGACCCAGTACTTC.

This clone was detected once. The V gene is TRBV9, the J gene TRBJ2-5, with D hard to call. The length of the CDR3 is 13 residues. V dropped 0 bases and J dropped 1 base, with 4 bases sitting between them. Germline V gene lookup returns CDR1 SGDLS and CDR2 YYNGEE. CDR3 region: CASSVGPQETQYF. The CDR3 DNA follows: TGTGCCAGCAGCGTAGGGCCCCAAGAGACCCAGTACTTC. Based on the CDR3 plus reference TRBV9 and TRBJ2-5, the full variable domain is DSGVTQTPKHLITATGQRVTLRCSPRSGDLSVYWYQQSLDQGLQFLIQYYNGEERAKGNILERFSAQQFPDLHSELNLSSLELGDSALYFCASSVGPQETQYFGPGTRLLVL.

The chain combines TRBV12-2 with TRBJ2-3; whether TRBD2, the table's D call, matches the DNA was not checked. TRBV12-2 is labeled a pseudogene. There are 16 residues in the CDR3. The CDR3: CASRLGRGEFTDTQYF. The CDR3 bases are TGTGCAAGTCGCTTAGGGAGGGGTGAGTTCACAGATACGCAGTATTTT.

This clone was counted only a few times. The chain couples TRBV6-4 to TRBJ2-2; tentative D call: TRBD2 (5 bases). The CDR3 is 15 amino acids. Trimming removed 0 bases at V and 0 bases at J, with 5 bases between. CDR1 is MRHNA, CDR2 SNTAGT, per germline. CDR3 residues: CASSDSLANTGELFF. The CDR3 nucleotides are TGTGCCAGCAGTGACTCACTAGCGAACACCGGGGAGCTGTTTTTT.

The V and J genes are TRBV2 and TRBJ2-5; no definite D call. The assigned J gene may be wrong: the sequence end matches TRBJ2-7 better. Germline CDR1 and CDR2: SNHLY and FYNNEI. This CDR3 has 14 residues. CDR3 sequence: CASEFSDRLYEQYF. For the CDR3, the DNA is TGTGCCAGCGAATTTTCGGACCGGCTCTACGAGCAGTACTTC.

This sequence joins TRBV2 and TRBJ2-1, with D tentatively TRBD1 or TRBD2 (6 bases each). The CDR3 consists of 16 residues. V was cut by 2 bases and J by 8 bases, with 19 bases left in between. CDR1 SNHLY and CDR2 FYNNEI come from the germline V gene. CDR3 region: CASSELGGPRKHEQFF. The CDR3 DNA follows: TGTGCCAGCAGTGAATTAGGGGGGCCACGGAAGCATGAGCAGTTCTTC.

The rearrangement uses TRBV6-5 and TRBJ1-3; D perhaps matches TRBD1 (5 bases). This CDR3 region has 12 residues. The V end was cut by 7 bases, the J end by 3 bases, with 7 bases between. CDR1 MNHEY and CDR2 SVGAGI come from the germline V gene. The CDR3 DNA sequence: TGTGCCAGCAAGGGGAATGGAAACACCATATATTTT. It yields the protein CASKGNGNTIYF.

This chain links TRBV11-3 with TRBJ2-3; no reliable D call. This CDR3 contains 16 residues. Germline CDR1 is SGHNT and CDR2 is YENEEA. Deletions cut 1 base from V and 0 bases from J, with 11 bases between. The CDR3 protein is CASSLARISSTDTQYF. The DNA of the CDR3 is TGTGCCAGCAGCTTAGCTAGGATTTCTAGCACAGATACGCAGTATTTT.

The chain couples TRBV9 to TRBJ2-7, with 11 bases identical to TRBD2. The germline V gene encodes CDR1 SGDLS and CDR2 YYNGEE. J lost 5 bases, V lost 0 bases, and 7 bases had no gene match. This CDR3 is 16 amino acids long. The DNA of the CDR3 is TGTGCCAGCAGCGTAGAGGAGGTAGCGGGGGGGAACGAGCAGTACTTC. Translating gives CASSVEEVAGGNEQYF.

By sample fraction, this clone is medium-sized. The DNA for the CDR3 is TGTGCCAGCAGTGACGACGGTCGGCAGGGGATAAACACTGAAGCTTTCTTT. It specifies CASSDDGRQGINTEAFF. This chain connects TRBV6-4 to TRBJ1-1; D perhaps matches TRBD1 (6 bases). V gave up 2 bases and J gave up 2 bases, with 18 bases separating them. CDR1 is MRHNA, CDR2 SNTAGT, per germline. The CDR3 length is 17 residues.

CDR3 amino acids: CASSRTGEETQYF. The CDR3 coding sequence is TGCGCCAGCAGCCGAACAGGGGAAGAGACCCAGTACTTC. V gene TRBV4-1 combines with J gene TRBJ2-5; 7 bases fit TRBD1. The trim removed 4 bases at V and 3 bases at J, leaving 2 bases unmatched. The germline CDR1 and CDR2 sequences are MGHRA and YSYEKL. CDR3 length: 13 amino acids.

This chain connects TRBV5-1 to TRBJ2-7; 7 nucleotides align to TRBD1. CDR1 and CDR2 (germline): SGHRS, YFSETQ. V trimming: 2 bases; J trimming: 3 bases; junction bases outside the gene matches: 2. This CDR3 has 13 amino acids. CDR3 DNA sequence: TGCGCCAGCAGCTTCGCAGGGGGCTACGAGCAGTACTTC. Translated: CASSFAGGYEQYF.

The CDR3 coding sequence is TGTGCCAGCAGCCCCCAGGCGGGGGGGCATTACAATGAGCAGTTCTTC. Its translation is CASSPQAGGHYNEQFF. This chain joins TRBV7-9 and TRBJ2-1; the match to TRBD2 covers 9 bases. The CDR3 has 16 amino acids. Germline assignment: CDR1 SEHNR and CDR2 FQNEAQ (reference sequence). The ends lost 5 bases at V and 4 bases at J; junction bases unmatched: 9.